The 29 T cell receptor beta chains below come from one sample, sequenced in a study of blood T cell repertoires in COVID-19 (TCRdb year 2020). To prepare the library, the immunoSEQ multiplex PCR assay was applied. TCRdb provides this immuneACCESS table in a form limited to in-frame rearrangements. Some clones are lacking; in checked studies, under half of them reflect an unresolved V gene, and why the rest are absent is not known. The sample profile shows roughly 59,000 clones; about 78% of them were found once. Jointly, the top ten make up around an eighth of the sample. The specimen was peripheral blood. All receptors derive from a man at least 80 years old with acute or convalescent COVID-19.

The rearrangement links TRBV7-3 to TRBJ2-6, with D tentatively TRBD1 (6 bases). Germline V gives CDR1 SGHTA, CDR2 FQGTGA. The CDR3 is 16 residues long. V dropped 3 bases and J dropped 2 bases, with 11 bases sitting between them. The CDR3 is CASSFLTGPGANVLTF. The CDR3 nucleotides are TGTGCCAGCAGCTTCCTCACAGGGCCTGGGGCCAACGTCCTGACTTTC. The variable domain in full, with the rest retrieved from reference TRBV7-3 and TRBJ2-6, is GAGVSQTPSNKVTEKGKYVELRCDPISGHTALYWYRQSLGQGPEFLIYFQGTGAADDSGLPNDRFFAVRPEGSVSTLKIQRTERGDSAVYLCASSFLTGPGANVLTFGAGSRLTVL.

The chain combines TRBV28 with TRBJ2-2, with a tentative D call TRBD2 (5 bases). Germline V gives CDR1 MDHEN, CDR2 SYDVKM. CDR3 length equals 14 residues. The CDR3 DNA is TGTGCGGCGCGGGCCCACACGGACACCGGGGAGCTGTTTTTT. Protein sequence: CAARAHTDTGELFF.

This rearrangement joins TRBV3-1 (or the pseudogene TRBV3-2) to TRBJ2-1, with 10 bases lining up with TRBD2. This CDR3 has 18 amino acids. From germline, CDR1 is LGHDT and CDR2 YNNKEL (reference sequence). With 1 base clipped from V and 8 bases from J, the junction kept 14 bases outside the gene matches. The DNA of the CDR3 is TGTGCCAGCAGCCAAGGTCCTGCAGCGGGAGGGCCTGGCGATGAGCAGTTCTTC. Translated: CASSQGPAAGGPGDEQFF.

This clone was found a few times. The chain couples TRBV18 to TRBJ2-7, with 7 bases lining up with TRBD1. CDR3 size: 15 residues. Germline values: CDR1 KGHSH, CDR2 LQKENI. J was trimmed by 1 base and V by 1 base; bases with no gene match: 4. The CDR3 nucleotides read TGTGCCAGCTCACCACTTCGGGACAGATCCTACGAGCAGTACTTC. Its translation is CASSPLRDRSYEQYF.

The count of this clone is one. V and J are TRBV5-1 and TRBJ2-7; TRBD1 might be the D (5 bases). The CDR3 is 13 residues long. Germline-derived CDR1 and CDR2 are SGHRS and YFSETQ. V lost 3 bases and J 5 bases, leaving 12 bases between the germline ends. CDR3 DNA sequence: TGCGCCAGCAGCTCCGGACACGGTAACGAGCAGTACTTC. This gives the protein CASSSGHGNEQYF.

The chain carries TRBV5-6 and TRBJ1-2; tentative D call: TRBD1 (5 bases). V was cut by 0 bases and J by 6 bases, with 6 bases left in between. The CDR3 spans 12 residues. Germline V CDR1 and CDR2: SGHDT, YYEEEE. The CDR3 loop is CASSLAGNGYTF. CDR3 sequence (DNA): TGTGCCAGCAGCTTGGCAGGGAATGGCTACACCTTC.

This clone was counted between two and nine times. CDR3 loop: CASSEGTGVYEQYF. Written as DNA, the CDR3 is TGTGCCAGCAGTGAGGGGACAGGGGTCTACGAGCAGTACTTC. J is TRBJ2-7 and V is TRBV2; 10 positions agree with TRBD1. The CDR3 covers 14 residues. J lost 3 bases, V lost 3 bases, and 2 bases had no gene match. In germline, CDR1 is SNHLY, CDR2 FYNNEI.

This clone has more than one count but fewer than ten. This chain links TRBV9 with TRBJ1-1, with D possibly TRBD1 on 5 matching bases. Germline V lookup: CDR1 SGDLS, CDR2 YYNGEE. Trimming removed 4 bases from V and 7 bases from J, with 17 bases in between. The CDR3 contains 14 residues. The CDR3 DNA reads as TGTGCCAGCAGCCCAACATGGGGGGGAAGTGAAGCTTTCTTT. This translates into CASSPTWGGSEAFF.

The rearrangement uses TRBV12-3 or TRBV12-4 and TRBJ2-7, with TRBD1 matching 9 bases. This CDR3 comprises 13 residues. Trimming removed 4 bases from V and 9 bases from J; junction bases left unmatched: 7. In nucleotides, the CDR3 is TGTGCCAGCAGTTCCCCAAGACAGGGGGGGCAGTACTTC. Translated, it gives CASSSPRQGGQYF.

The rearrangement links TRBV9 to TRBJ2-7; 11 bases are a match to TRBD2. The CDR3 is 14 amino acids. Germline loops: CDR1 SGDLS, CDR2 YYNGEE. V lost 0 bases to trimming and J lost 6 bases; unmatched junction nucleotides: 2. CDR3 nucleotides: TGTGCCAGCAGCGTAGCCGGGACTAGCGGCGAGCAGTACTTC. This codes for CASSVAGTSGEQYF.

This chain links TRBV7-9 with TRBJ1-6; a possible D gene is TRBD1 (5 bases). Germline V CDR1 and CDR2: SEHNR, FQNEAQ (reference sequence). The germline V and J ends were trimmed by 8 bases and 7 bases, with 18 bases remaining between them. The CDR3 runs to 15 residues. CDR3 DNA: TGTGCCAGCGGGGGGTCGGAGGCCGGGAATTCACCCCTCCACTTT. Translation: CASGGSEAGNSPLHF.

The CDR3 nucleotides read TGTGCCTGGAGTGTAGATCAGGTGCGAAGCTATGGCTACACCTTC. Residues: CAWSVDQVRSYGYTF. J is TRBJ1-2 and V is TRBV30; D is ambiguous. V dropped 0 bases and J dropped 4 bases, with 15 bases sitting between them. The CDR3 is 15 residues long. Germline CDR1 and CDR2: GTSNPN and SVGIG (reference sequence). Looking up the rest from reference TRBV30 and TRBJ1-2 gives the full variable domain: SQTIHQWPATLVQPVGSPLSLECTVEGTSNPNLYWYRQAAGRGLQLLFYSVGIGQISSEVPQNLSASRPQDRQFILSSKKLLLSDSGFYLCAWSVDQVRSYGYTFGSGTRLTVV.

This chain uses TRBV19 with TRBJ1-3; TRBD1 is a possible D gene (5 bases). In germline, CDR1 is LNHDA, CDR2 SQIVND (reference sequence). Trimming cost V 4 bases and J 0 bases, with 10 bases left between them. The CDR3 length is 15 residues. Here the CDR3 DNA reads TGTGCCAGTAGTACAGGGTTTCGCTCTGGAAACACCATATATTTT. It yields the protein CASSTGFRSGNTIYF.

This sequence joins TRBV6-5 and TRBJ1-1, with no clear D. V was shortened by 7 bases and J by 5 bases, with 17 bases between the two germline ends. Germline values: CDR1 MNHEY, CDR2 SVGAGI. This CDR3 has 14 residues. CDR3: CASKNRGFETEAFF. The CDR3 nucleotides read TGTGCCAGCAAGAATAGAGGATTTGAGACTGAAGCTTTCTTT.

The rearrangement links TRBV24-1 to TRBJ2-5, with 10 bases matching TRBD1. In germline, CDR1 is KGHDR, CDR2 SFDVKD. The CDR3 totals 16 residues. Trimming took 3 bases from V and 5 from J; bases not matched to a gene: 8. The CDR3 DNA sequence: TGTGCCACCAGTGATATCGGGACAGGGGATTTGGAGACCCAGTACTTC. This encodes CATSDIGTGDLETQYF.

The rearrangement joins TRBV5-1 to TRBJ2-7, with 9 positions matching TRBD1. Per germline, CDR1 SGHRS and CDR2 YFSETQ. With V trimmed by 4 bases and J by 3 bases, 5 bases remained unmatched. CDR3 length equals 14 residues. The CDR3 coding sequence is TGCGCCAGCAGCGTCGGACAGGGGCACTACGAGCAGTACTTC. Protein product: CASSVGQGHYEQYF.

The chain has TRBV27 and TRBJ2-2, with 11 positions matching TRBD2. The V gene's germline CDR1 is MNHEY and CDR2 SMNVEV (reference sequence). This CDR3 is built from 16 residues. J lost 0 bases, V lost 5 bases, and 2 bases had no gene match. DNA of the CDR3: TGTGCCAGCAGTCGACTAGCGGGATCGAACACCGGGGAGCTGTTTTTT. It translates to CASSRLAGSNTGELFF.

The chain has TRBV7-6 and TRBJ2-2; possible D gene TRBD2, 5 bases. The germline V gene encodes CDR1 SGHVS and CDR2 FNYEAQ. V was cut by 1 base and J by 4 bases, with 22 bases left in between. The CDR3 is 19 residues long. The CDR3 nucleotides are TGTGCCAGCAGCTTAGTTGTTTCCGGGCCCCCTCGGGGCACCGGGGAGCTGTTTTTT. Protein: CASSLVVSGPPRGTGELFF.

CDR3 in DNA: TGTGCCAGTAGTATAGACGTGCTACAGACTGGAAACACCATATATTTT. Protein sequence: CASSIDVLQTGNTIYF. The rearrangement uses TRBV19 and TRBJ1-3; D gene uncertain. The CDR3 runs to 16 residues. Deletions cut 0 bases from V and 2 bases from J, with 11 bases between. The germline V gene encodes CDR1 LNHDA and CDR2 SQIVND (reference sequence).

The rearrangement joins TRBV9 to TRBJ2-3; a possible D gene is TRBD2 (6 bases). Deletions cut 4 bases from V and 4 bases from J, with 16 bases between. The germline gives CDR1 SGDLS, CDR2 YYNGEE. The CDR3 runs to 15 residues. The CDR3 DNA follows: TGTGCCAGCAGCCTCCGACTAGATTTTCCAGATACGCAGTATTTT. This gives the protein CASSLRLDFPDTQYF.

The V gene is TRBV9, the J gene TRBJ2-1; TRBD2 agrees at 9 bases. After removal of 4 bases from V and 5 bases from J, the junction contained 7 bases not matched to a gene. The CDR3 is 15 residues long. Germline V gene data show CDR1 as SGDLS and CDR2 as YYNGEE. CDR3 amino acids: CASSSRTSANNEQFF. CDR3 in DNA: TGTGCCAGCAGCAGCCGGACTAGCGCGAACAATGAGCAGTTCTTC.

The V and J genes are TRBV18 and TRBJ2-2; 9 bases agree with TRBD1. This CDR3 spans 15 amino acids. Trimming removed 2 bases from V and 4 bases from J; junction bases left unmatched: 2. CDR1 KGHSH and CDR2 LQKENI come from the germline V gene. The CDR3 protein is CASSPAQGATGELFF. The CDR3 DNA reads TGTGCCAGCTCACCAGCACAGGGGGCCACCGGGGAGCTGTTTTTT.

The V call is TRBV5-1, the J call TRBJ2-5; D ambiguous. The ends were cut back, 2 bases at V and 4 bases at J, with 15 bases in the middle. Germline V gene sequence: CDR1 SGHRS, CDR2 YFSETQ. The CDR3 runs 15 residues. For the CDR3, the DNA is TGCGCCAGCAGCTTAACCGGGTCCCCGGGAGAGACCCAGTACTTC. Translation gives CASSLTGSPGETQYF. The full variable domain, in which reference TRBV5-1 and TRBJ2-5 provide the parts outside the CDR3, is KAGVTQTPRYLIKTRGQQVTLSCSPISGHRSVSWYQQTPGQGLQFLFEYFSETQRNKGNFPGRFSGRQFSNSRSEMNVSTLELGDSALYLCASSLTGSPGETQYFGPGTRLLVL.

The rearrangement links TRBV24-1 to TRBJ2-7, with D hard to call. Trimming cost V 2 bases and J 0 bases, with 7 bases left between them. Germline CDR1 KGHDR, CDR2 SFDVKD. CDR3 length equals 14 residues. The CDR3: CATSDSRASYEQYF. In nucleotides, the CDR3 is TGTGCCACCAGTGATTCGCGCGCCTCCTACGAGCAGTACTTC.

The V call is TRBV12-3 or TRBV12-4, the J call TRBJ1-1; D is uncertain. Deletions cut 2 bases from V and 3 bases from J, with 7 bases between. This CDR3 contains 13 residues. The CDR3 nucleotides read TGTGCCAGCAGTTTATACGGGTACACTGAAGCTTTCTTT. Translating it yields CASSLYGYTEAFF.

This clone was seen more than once but under ten times. CDR3 coding DNA: TGTGCCAGCAGCTTAGAGGGCAATTCACCCCTCCACTTT. It is translated as CASSLEGNSPLHF. V usage is TRBV11-3 and J usage is TRBJ1-6; D gene ambiguous. Trimming cost V 0 bases and J 7 bases, with 4 bases left between them. CDR1 is SGHNT, CDR2 YENEEA, per germline. There are 13 residues in the CDR3.

The rearrangement uses TRBV5-1 and TRBJ1-1; maybe TRBD1 (6 bases). CDR3 length equals 14 residues. Trimming removed 1 base at V and 1 base at J, with 8 bases between. In germline, CDR1 is SGHRS, CDR2 YFSETQ. The CDR3 here is CASSLTGSNTEAFF. As DNA, the CDR3 is TGCGCCAGCAGCTTGACAGGGTCGAACACTGAAGCTTTCTTT. The variable domain in full, with the rest retrieved from reference TRBV5-1 and TRBJ1-1, is KAGVTQTPRYLIKTRGQQVTLSCSPISGHRSVSWYQQTPGQGLQFLFEYFSETQRNKGNFPGRFSGRQFSNSRSEMNVSTLELGDSALYLCASSLTGSNTEAFFGQGTRLTVV.

The rearrangement joins TRBV2 to TRBJ1-2; the D is unclear. V shed 3 bases and J shed 4 bases, with 6 bases lying between them. Germline V CDR1 and CDR2: SNHLY, FYNNEI. The CDR3 has 12 residues. The CDR3 DNA reads TGTGCCAGCAGTGACAGGCCCTATGGCTACACCTTC. This sequence encodes CASSDRPYGYTF. The whole variable domain, filled in from reference TRBV2 and TRBJ1-2, reads EPEVTQTPSHQVTQMGQEVILRCVPISNHLYFYWYRQILGQKVEFLVSFYNNEISEKSEIFDDQFSVERPDGSNFTLKIRSTKLEDSAMYFCASSDRPYGYTFGSGTRLTVV.

The CDR3 DNA reads TGTGCTAGTGGTTCTAGCGGGGGGACAGAGACCCAGTACTTC. Protein product: CASGSSGGTETQYF. The chain recombines TRBV12-5 with TRBJ2-5, with 11 nucleotides matching TRBD2. Germline V gene sequence: CDR1 LGHNT, CDR2 FRNRAP. The length of the CDR3 is 14 residues. J gave up 4 bases and V 4 bases, and 2 bases lay outside the gene matches.